This entry features one T cell receptor beta chain sequence. Germline CDR1 reads LGHNA; CDR2 reads YSLEER. This CDR3 region has 13 residues. The V and J ends lost 4 bases and 3 bases respectively, with 10 bases between them. The data stem from a study of T-cell reconstitution after alpha-beta-depleted transplantation in children. Construction of the TCRbeta library involved unique molecular identifiers. MiXCR was run by TCRdb on the PCR reads, yielding one entry per CDR3 protein. This sample yields about 690,000 distinct CDR3 sequences, of which approximately 17% are seen a single time; about 1.1% belongs to the top ten.

This rearrangement joins TRBV4-3 to TRBJ2-7; D is undetermined. The sample was PBMCs from the stem cell graft donor, taken from the stem cell graft. The sequence came from a human donor who donated a stem cell graft to a child with acute myeloid leukemia. CDR3 sequence: CASSPEVGYEQYF. The CDR3 bases are TGCGCCAGCAGCCCAGAGGTAGGCTACGAGCAGTACTTC.